The 31 T cell receptor beta chains presented below share a single source sample, sequenced in a study of blood T cells in healthy people across ages. A second about 7 to 11 cycle PCR used barcoded and J-beta primers. One entry per CDR3 protein results from TCRdb running MiXCR on the 5' RACE reads. The sample lists about 830,000 distinct CDR3 sequences, 62% occurring once. Sequenced: blood. These receptors were obtained from a man aged 30-40 years in good health.

This sequence joins TRBV4-3 and TRBJ2-7; D is perhaps TRBD1 (6 bases). Between the trimmed V and J ends, which lost 3 bases and 3 bases, there was a span of 9 bases. The germline V gene has CDR1 LGHNA and CDR2 YSLEER. CDR3 length: 13 amino acids. The CDR3 protein is CASSQGDIYEQYF. CDR3 DNA: TGCGCCAGCAGCCAGGGGGACATCTACGAGCAGTACTTC.

V and J are TRBV6-2 or TRBV6-3 and TRBJ2-1; perhaps TRBD2 as D (6 bases). The CDR3 is made up of 17 amino acids. Germline CDR1 is MNHEY and CDR2 is SVGEGT. V was pared by 6 bases and J by 0 bases, with 18 bases between. Written as DNA, the CDR3 is TGTGCCAGCAGCCCCCTGGGGGACTGGAGCTCCTACAATGAGCAGTTCTTC. Translating it yields CASSPLGDWSSYNEQFF.

The V gene is TRBV27, the J gene TRBJ2-1; 8 bases match TRBD1. CDR1 MNHEY and CDR2 SMNVEV come from the germline V gene (reference sequence). The CDR3 spans 15 residues. The J segment lost 7 bases and the V segment lost 1 base, leaving 6 bases of the junction unmatched. CDR3 in DNA: TGTGCCAGCAGTTTATGGGTCAGGGGGCCGAATGAGCAGTTCTTC. Amino acids: CASSLWVRGPNEQFF.

Worth noting for this clonotype: This may come from a read error, since a much larger clone is one base off. This rearrangement joins TRBV12-3 or TRBV12-4 to TRBJ2-1, with D tentatively TRBD1 or TRBD2 (6 bases each). The end of the DNA fits TRBJ2-7 better, so the J call may be wrong. The CDR3 length is 13 residues. The CDR3, as DNA: TGTGCCAGCAGTCGGGGGCTCCACAATGAGCAGTACTTC. Translation: CASSRGLHNEQYF.

The CDR3 protein is CASSLGTGRLYEQYF. The CDR3 coding sequence is TGTGCCAGCAGTTTAGGGACAGGGCGGCTCTACGAGCAGTACTTC. This chain joins TRBV28 and TRBJ2-7; 9 bases are a match to TRBD1. The J segment lost 3 bases and the V segment lost 2 bases, leaving 5 bases of the junction unmatched. CDR3 length: 15 residues. Germline V gene sequence: CDR1 MDHEN, CDR2 SYDVKM.

The chain carries TRBV9 and TRBJ2-1, with D uncertain. This CDR3 contains 14 residues. Deletions cut 3 bases from V and 7 bases from J, with 14 bases between. From germline, CDR1 is SGDLS and CDR2 YYNGEE. The DNA for the CDR3 is TGTGCCAGCAGCGGACTTTCGGATGCTAATGAGCAGTTCTTC. This encodes CASSGLSDANEQFF.

V gene TRBV4-2 combines with J gene TRBJ1-1, with D possibly matching TRBD1 (5 bases). With 0 bases removed from V and 3 bases from J, the gap between germline ends came to 11 bases. The germline V gene encodes CDR1 LGHNA and CDR2 YNFKEQ. The CDR3 sequence is 15 residues long. The CDR3 loop reads CASSQDGRVDTEAFF. Written as DNA, the CDR3 is TGTGCCAGCAGCCAAGATGGCAGGGTGGACACTGAAGCTTTCTTT.

The rearrangement links TRBV20-1 to TRBJ2-1; 12 nucleotides agree with TRBD1. The CDR3 has 16 residues. V gave up 5 bases and J gave up 8 bases; unmatched junction bases: 13. Germline V gene sequence: CDR1 DFQATT, CDR2 SNEGSKA (reference sequence). The CDR3 bases are TGCAGTGCTCTCCCCGCCGGGACAGGGGGCGGGTATGAGCAGTTCTTC. Residues: CSALPAGTGGGYEQFF.

The V call is TRBV4-1, the J call TRBJ2-5, with D possibly TRBD1 on 5 matching bases. Deletions cut 4 bases from V and 4 bases from J, with 10 bases between. CDR1 is MGHRA and CDR2 is YSYEKL in the germline V gene. This CDR3 is 13 amino acids long. CDR3 in amino acids: CASSRRVGETQYF. DNA of the CDR3: TGCGCCAGCAGCCGCAGGGTTGGAGAGACCCAGTACTTC.

The rearrangement joins TRBV7-3 to TRBJ2-3; TRBD1 aligns across 10 bases. The CDR3 sequence is 15 residues long. Germline V gene data show CDR1 as SGHTA and CDR2 as FQGTGA. V shed 3 bases and J 4 bases; nucleotides not matched to a gene: 4. CDR3 nucleotides: TGTGCCAGCAGCTTTTTAGGACAGGGGGCAGATACGCAGTATTTT. This translates into CASSFLGQGADTQYF.

The chain uses TRBV6-2 or TRBV6-3 and TRBJ2-1; TRBD1 matches 8 bases. This CDR3 is 14 amino acids long. The trim removed 10 bases at V and 4 bases at J, leaving 9 bases unmatched. Germline V gene lookup returns CDR1 MNHEY and CDR2 SVGEGT. CDR3 loop: CATIPGTGYNEQFF. The CDR3 DNA is TGTGCCACCATTCCGGGGACAGGTTACAATGAGCAGTTCTTC.

The chain joins TRBV5-1 to TRBJ2-5; D remains unclear. V shed 0 bases and J shed 5 bases, with 11 bases lying between them. Germline V gene data show CDR1 as SGHRS and CDR2 as YFSETQ. The CDR3 consists of 14 residues. The CDR3 region is CASSLAVGVETQYF. The CDR3 nucleotides are TGCGCCAGCAGCTTGGCTGTCGGTGTGGAGACCCAGTACTTC.

This clonotype appeared once. This chain uses TRBV15 with TRBJ1-6; D is ambiguous. The CDR3 loop spans 13 amino acids. The germline CDR1 and CDR2 sequences are LNHNV and YYDKDF (reference sequence). Trimming left V 3 bases short and J 9 bases short, with 9 bases between. The CDR3 DNA reads as TGTGCCACCAGCAGCCTGAGAGGTTCACCCCTCCACTTT. Its translation: CATSSLRGSPLHF.

The chain links TRBV4-3 to TRBJ2-3; 9 positions match TRBD2. Germline CDR1 is LGHNA and CDR2 is YSLEER. V lost 0 bases to trimming and J lost 4 bases; unmatched junction nucleotides: 14. The CDR3 length is 19 residues. CDR3 DNA sequence: TGCGCCAGCAGCCAAGAATCTAGCGGGGCCTTAGGCTTCCCAGATACGCAGTATTTT. It yields the protein CASSQESSGALGFPDTQYF.

In this sample, this clonotype turned up once. The J gene is TRBJ1-2, the V gene TRBV25-1; D is perhaps TRBD1 (5 bases). Trimming removed 1 base from V and 4 bases from J, with 10 bases in between. Per germline, CDR1 MGHDK and CDR2 SYGVNS. This CDR3 is 14 amino acids long. CDR3 protein: CASSESGRGYGYTF. The CDR3 DNA follows: TGTGCCAGCAGTGAATCGGGGAGGGGCTATGGCTACACCTTC.

This clonotype was seen just once. V usage is TRBV7-3 and J usage is TRBJ1-1; 9 positions agree with TRBD1. CDR1 is SGHTA, CDR2 FQGTGA, per germline. The CDR3 length is 20 residues. J lost 4 bases, V lost 5 bases, and 23 bases had no gene match. CDR3 sequence (DNA): TGTGCCAGCAGCCCCCACTTACCGCGGACAGGGGTAAAGGGGGGCACTGAAGCTTTCTTT. The encoded protein is CASSPHLPRTGVKGGTEAFF.

The CDR3 sequence: CASSLVGQGSYNSPLHF. The CDR3 region has the DNA TGTGCCAGCAGTTTGGTGGGACAGGGCTCCTATAATTCACCCCTCCACTTT. The rearrangement uses TRBV28 and TRBJ1-6; 9 bases match TRBD1. This CDR3 is 17 amino acids long. The germline gives CDR1 MDHEN, CDR2 SYDVKM. Trimming cost V 3 bases and J 0 bases; bases outside gene matches: 3.

The V gene is TRBV29-1, the J gene TRBJ2-5; D may correspond to TRBD1 or TRBD2 (5 bases each). The CDR3 is 12 residues long. Germline V gives CDR1 SQVTM, CDR2 ANQGSEA. Between the trimmed V and J ends, which lost 5 bases and 7 bases, there was a span of 14 bases. CDR3 bases: TGCAGCGTTTTCCGGGACGCAGGGACCCAGTACTTC. It specifies CSVFRDAGTQYF.

This clonotype was counted a few times. This chain uses TRBV5-5 with TRBJ2-1, with a possible D match to TRBD2 (6 bases). V shed 4 bases and J shed 13 bases, with 15 bases lying between them. CDR1 is SGHKS, CDR2 YYEKEE, per germline (reference sequence). The CDR3 is 12 residues long. The CDR3 here is CASSRSGEYQFF. The CDR3 nucleotides are TGTGCCAGCAGCCGTTCGGGGGAGTACCAGTTCTTC.

The chain recombines TRBV29-1 with TRBJ2-1, with D unclear. This CDR3 is built from 13 residues. Germline values: CDR1 SQVTM, CDR2 ANQGSEA. Between the trimmed V and J ends, which lost 3 bases and 6 bases, there was a span of 12 bases. The DNA for the CDR3 is TGCAGCGTTGATCACAGTAGTCTCAATGAGCAGTTCTTC. This codes for CSVDHSSLNEQFF.

The genes are TRBV9 and TRBJ2-4; TRBD2 aligns across 12 bases. CDR1 SGDLS and CDR2 YYNGEE come from the germline V gene. The CDR3 totals 15 residues. J was trimmed by 9 bases and V by 3 bases; bases with no gene match: 7. CDR3 sequence reads: CASSAGLAGQSIQYF. CDR3 in DNA: TGTGCCAGCAGCGCCGGACTAGCGGGGCAAAGCATTCAGTACTTC.

The rearrangement uses TRBV29-1 and TRBJ2-5; 7 bases agree with TRBD2. The CDR3 covers 13 residues. After removal of 7 bases from V and 5 bases from J, the junction contained 10 bases not matched to a gene. Germline V gene lookup returns CDR1 SQVTM and CDR2 ANQGSEA. For the CDR3, the DNA is TGCAGCGCCCAACGGTGGGGGGGGGAGACCCAGTACTTC. It is translated as CSAQRWGGETQYF.

V and J are TRBV9 and TRBJ2-1; TRBD2 agrees at 8 bases. CDR1 and CDR2 (germline): SGDLS, YYNGEE. The V and J ends lost 0 bases and 8 bases, in that order; junction bases with no gene match: 19. This CDR3 has 19 residues. DNA of the CDR3: TGTGCCAGCAGCGTAGAACCTTACACTCTGGCGGGGGGCTTGCATGAGCAGTTCTTC. This gives the protein CASSVEPYTLAGGLHEQFF.

The V gene is TRBV9, the J gene TRBJ2-1; D not certain. Germline CDR1 reads SGDLS; CDR2 reads YYNGEE. The germline V and J ends were trimmed by 4 bases and 7 bases, with 12 bases remaining between them. The CDR3 contains 13 residues. The CDR3 DNA follows: TGTGCCAGCAGCACCAAGCTCTCGAATGAGCAGTTCTTC. This gives the protein CASSTKLSNEQFF.

The genes are TRBV28 and TRBJ2-7; D remains unclear. The CDR3 length is 10 residues. Looked up from germline, CDR1 is MDHEN and CDR2 is SYDVKM. The ends were cut back, 10 bases at V and 6 bases at J, with 10 bases in the middle. This CDR3 reads CATLRSEQYF. The DNA of the CDR3 is TGTGCCACCCTAAGATCCGAGCAGTACTTC.

This clonotype was seen a handful of times. The chain links TRBV15 to TRBJ2-5; D is unresolved. V lost 4 bases to trimming and J lost 1 base, with 10 bases between them. Germline CDR1 reads LNHNV; CDR2 reads YYDKDF (reference sequence). This CDR3 spans 14 amino acids. CDR3 DNA sequence: TGTGCCACCAGCATTTCTCGGACCCAAGAGACCCAGTACTTC. It yields the protein CATSISRTQETQYF.

The gene calls are TRBV10-3 and TRBJ2-5, with D possibly TRBD2 on 5 matching bases. Trimming removed 2 bases from V and 3 bases from J, with 7 bases in between. This CDR3 spans 13 amino acids. CDR1 and CDR2 from the germline V gene are ENHRY and SYGVKD. CDR3 sequence (DNA): TGTGCCATCAGTGAGGCGGAGGAAGAGACCCAGTACTTC. Translation gives CAISEAEEETQYF.

This clonotype has only one observation. The rearrangement links TRBV5-5 to TRBJ2-4; TRBD1 or TRBD2 may be the D gene (5 bases each). With the DNA end fitting TRBJ2-7 better, the J assignment may be wrong. This CDR3 has 12 amino acids. Germline CDR1 is SGHKS and CDR2 is YYEKEE (reference sequence). The CDR3, as DNA: TGTGCCAGCAGTTGGGGGACCCACGAGCAGTACTTC. Protein product: CASSWGTHEQYF.

V is TRBV15 and J is TRBJ2-5; D is ambiguous. Trimming shortened V by 0 bases and J by 5 bases, and 10 bases separated the two germline ends. The length of the CDR3 is 14 residues. Looked up from germline, CDR1 is LNHNV and CDR2 is YYDKDF (reference sequence). The CDR3 DNA follows: TGTGCCACCAGCAGAGACCCAAATCGCGAGACCCAGTACTTC. It translates to CATSRDPNRETQYF. Full variable domain (missing parts from reference TRBV15 and TRBJ2-5): DAMVIQNPRYQVTQFGKPVTLSCSQTLNHNVMYWYQQKSSQAPKLLFHYYDKDFNNEADTPDNFQSRRPNTSFCFLDIRSPGLGDTAMYLCATSRDPNRETQYFGPGTRLLVL.

This clonotype was seen only a few times. The J gene is TRBJ2-5, the V gene TRBV4-2; 9 bases line up with TRBD2. V shed 4 bases and J 11 bases; nucleotides not matched to a gene: 14. Germline CDR1 and CDR2: LGHNA and YNFKEQ. CDR3 length equals 15 residues. The CDR3 is CASSLSGGQLNEQYF. CDR3 coding DNA: TGTGCCAGCAGCCTTAGCGGGGGCCAACTCAATGAGCAGTACTTC.

The chain has TRBV4-3 and TRBJ2-5; D ambiguous. CDR3 size: 14 residues. V was shortened by 0 bases and J by 4 bases, with 9 bases between the two germline ends. Germline CDR1 LGHNA, CDR2 YSLEER. CDR3 nucleotides: TGCGCCAGCAGCCAAGAAGGCTATACAGAGACCCAGTACTTC. Its translation: CASSQEGYTETQYF.